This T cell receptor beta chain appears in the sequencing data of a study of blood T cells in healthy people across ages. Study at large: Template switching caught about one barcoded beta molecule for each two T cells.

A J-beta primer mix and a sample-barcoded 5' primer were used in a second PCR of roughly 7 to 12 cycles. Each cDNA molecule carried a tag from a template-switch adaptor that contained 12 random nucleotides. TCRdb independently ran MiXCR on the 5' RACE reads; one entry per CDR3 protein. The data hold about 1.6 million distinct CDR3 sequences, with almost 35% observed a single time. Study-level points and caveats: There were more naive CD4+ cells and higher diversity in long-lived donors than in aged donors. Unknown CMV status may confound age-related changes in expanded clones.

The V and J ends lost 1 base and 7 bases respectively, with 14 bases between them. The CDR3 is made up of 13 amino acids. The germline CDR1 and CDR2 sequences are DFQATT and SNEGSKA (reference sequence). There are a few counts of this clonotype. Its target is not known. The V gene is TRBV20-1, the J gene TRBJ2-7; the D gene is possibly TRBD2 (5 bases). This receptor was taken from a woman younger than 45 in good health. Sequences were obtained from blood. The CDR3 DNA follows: TGCAGTGCTAGAGGAGGGCCCTTCATGGAGCAGTACTTC. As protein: CSARGGPFMEQYF.